This TCR beta chain was recorded in a study of blood T cell repertoires in COVID-19. At the level of the study: PBMCs, B-cell-depleted T cells, or T cells provided the cDNA or gDNA that made up the material.

The V segment lost 4 bases and the J segment 5 bases; nucleotides outside the gene matches: 12. The CDR3 totals 16 residues. Germline V gene sequence: CDR1 SGHRS, CDR2 YFSETQ. As processed by the authors: It was from reference gene primer amplification that nucleated cell counts were estimated. Here immunoSEQ multiplex PCR was the method, and the copy in TCRdb shows in-frame clones only, minus some. D and trimming come from the DNA, and the V and J calls and clone size come from that table. The sample consists of around 160,000 clones, 80% of them appearing once. The sequencing input was peripheral blood. The receptor was isolated from a man aged 55 to 70 with active or convalescent COVID-19. The genes are TRBV5-1 and TRBJ2-5, with TRBD2 identical over 9 bases. This chain's CDR3 is CASSPGMVAGVETQYF. CDR3 DNA sequence: TGCGCCAGCAGCCCGGGGATGGTAGCGGGAGTTGAGACCCAGTACTTC. Using reference TRBV5-1 and TRBJ2-5 for the parts outside the CDR3, the full variable domain is KAGVTQTPRYLIKTRGQQVTLSCSPISGHRSVSWYQQTPGQGLQFLFEYFSETQRNKGNFPGRFSGRQFSNSRSEMNVSTLELGDSALYLCASSPGMVAGVETQYFGPGTRLLVL.